The clone carrying this T cell receptor (beta chain) has ten or more counts. The antigen remains undetermined. The bulk TCR libraries were made with methods described before and with listed TCR primers. One entry per CDR3 protein results from TCRdb running MiXCR on the PCR reads. The repertoire holds roughly 100,000 distinct CDR3 sequences, about a third seen once, with 9% to 10% in the top ten. The source of the sample is a study of molecular identifiers for immune sequencing clone quantification. V gave up 2 bases and J gave up 6 bases, with 8 bases separating them. CDR3 size: 12 residues. In germline, CDR1 is MNHNY, CDR2 SVGAGI (reference sequence). General study points: Clones exceeding 20 RNA copies carried over 97% of effector molecules but under 1% of naive-cell molecules. Reports indicate spiked Jurkat TCR RNA from one cell could be found among roughly 930,000 naive cells.

Naive CD8 T cells were picked out by sorting for CD8+CD4-CCR7+CD45RA+. The sample comprised naive CD8+ T cells from blood, with Jurkat cell RNA spiked in. Subset indicated: FACS-sorted CD8+CD4-CCR7+CD45RA+ naive T cells. This sequence was found in a human donor in good health. Some libraries in this study had Jurkat cell RNA spiked in. V is TRBV6-6 and J is TRBJ2-7, with D perhaps matching TRBD1 (5 bases). Here the CDR3 DNA reads TGTGCCAGCAGTTACGCAGGGCCCGAGCAGTACTTC. It specifies CASSYAGPEQYF.